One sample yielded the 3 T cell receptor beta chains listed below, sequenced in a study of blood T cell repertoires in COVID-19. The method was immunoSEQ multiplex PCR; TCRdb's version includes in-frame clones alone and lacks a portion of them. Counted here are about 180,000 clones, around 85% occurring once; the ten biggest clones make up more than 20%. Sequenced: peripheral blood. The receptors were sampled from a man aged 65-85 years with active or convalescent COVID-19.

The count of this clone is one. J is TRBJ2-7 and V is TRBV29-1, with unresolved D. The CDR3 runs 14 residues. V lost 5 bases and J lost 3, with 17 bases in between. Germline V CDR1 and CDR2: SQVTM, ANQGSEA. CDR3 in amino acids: CSVWVGPAGYEQYF. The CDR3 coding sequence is TGCAGCGTTTGGGTGGGCCCGGCAGGCTACGAGCAGTACTTC.

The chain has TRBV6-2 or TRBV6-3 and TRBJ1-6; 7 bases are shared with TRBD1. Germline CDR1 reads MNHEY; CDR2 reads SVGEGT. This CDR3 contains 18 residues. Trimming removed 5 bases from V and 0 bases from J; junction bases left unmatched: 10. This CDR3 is CASSLAGQTSSYNSPLHF. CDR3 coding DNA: TGTGCCAGCAGTCTCGCGGGACAGACGAGCTCCTATAATTCACCCCTCCACTTT.

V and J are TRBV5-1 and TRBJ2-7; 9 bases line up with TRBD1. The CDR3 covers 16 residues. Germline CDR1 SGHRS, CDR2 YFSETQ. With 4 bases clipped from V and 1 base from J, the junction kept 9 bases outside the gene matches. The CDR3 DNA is TGCGCCAGCAGCCACACCGGGACAGGGAAGTCCTACGAGCAGTACTTC. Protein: CASSHTGTGKSYEQYF.